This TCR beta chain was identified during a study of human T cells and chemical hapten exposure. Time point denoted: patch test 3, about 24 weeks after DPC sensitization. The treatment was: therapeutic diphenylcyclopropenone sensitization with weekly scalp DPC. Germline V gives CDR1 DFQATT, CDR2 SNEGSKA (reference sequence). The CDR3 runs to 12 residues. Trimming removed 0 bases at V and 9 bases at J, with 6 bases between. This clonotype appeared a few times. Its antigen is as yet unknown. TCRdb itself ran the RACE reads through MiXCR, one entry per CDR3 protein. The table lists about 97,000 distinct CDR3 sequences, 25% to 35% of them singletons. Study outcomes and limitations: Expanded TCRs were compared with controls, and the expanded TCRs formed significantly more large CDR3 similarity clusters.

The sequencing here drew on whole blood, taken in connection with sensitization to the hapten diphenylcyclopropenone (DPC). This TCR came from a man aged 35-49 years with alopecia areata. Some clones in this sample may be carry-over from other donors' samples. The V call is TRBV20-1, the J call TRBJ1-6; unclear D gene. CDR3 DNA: TGCAGTGCTAGAGAACGGGGTTCACCCCTCCACTTT. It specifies CSARERGSPLHF.